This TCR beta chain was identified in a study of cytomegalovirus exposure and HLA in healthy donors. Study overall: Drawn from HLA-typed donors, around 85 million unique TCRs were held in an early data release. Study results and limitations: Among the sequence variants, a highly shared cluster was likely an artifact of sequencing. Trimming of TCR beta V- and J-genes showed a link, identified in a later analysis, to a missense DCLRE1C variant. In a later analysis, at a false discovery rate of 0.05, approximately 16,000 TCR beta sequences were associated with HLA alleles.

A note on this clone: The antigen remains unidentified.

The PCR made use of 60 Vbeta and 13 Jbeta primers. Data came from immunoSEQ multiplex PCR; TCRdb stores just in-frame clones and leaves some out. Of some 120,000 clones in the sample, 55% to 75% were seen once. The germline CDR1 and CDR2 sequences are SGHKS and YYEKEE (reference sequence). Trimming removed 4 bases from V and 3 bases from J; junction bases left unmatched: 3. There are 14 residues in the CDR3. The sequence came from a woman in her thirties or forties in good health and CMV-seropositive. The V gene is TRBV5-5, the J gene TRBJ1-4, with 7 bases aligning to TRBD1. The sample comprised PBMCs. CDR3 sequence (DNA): TGTGCCAGCAGCGTCGGGACAGCTAATGAAAAACTGTTTTTT. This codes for CASSVGTANEKLFF.